The present TCR beta chain was sequenced within a study of control samples from healthy donors and cancer patients. The repertoire was sequenced with immunoSEQ multiplex PCR; TCRdb's copy has only in-frame clones and lacks some. The sample carries around 150,000 clones, around 94% recorded once. V lost 4 bases to trimming and J lost 5 bases; unmatched junction nucleotides: 5. Germline CDR1 MNHEY, CDR2 SVGAGI. CDR3 length equals 14 residues. This chain uses TRBV6-5 with TRBJ2-5; 9 bases line up with TRBD2. Sequencing input: PBMCs. This TCR was sampled from a man in his sixties with colorectal cancer. The CDR3 here is CASSLPGLAETQYF. In DNA form, the CDR3 reads TGTGCCAGCAGTTTACCCGGACTAGCGGAGACCCAGTACTTC.